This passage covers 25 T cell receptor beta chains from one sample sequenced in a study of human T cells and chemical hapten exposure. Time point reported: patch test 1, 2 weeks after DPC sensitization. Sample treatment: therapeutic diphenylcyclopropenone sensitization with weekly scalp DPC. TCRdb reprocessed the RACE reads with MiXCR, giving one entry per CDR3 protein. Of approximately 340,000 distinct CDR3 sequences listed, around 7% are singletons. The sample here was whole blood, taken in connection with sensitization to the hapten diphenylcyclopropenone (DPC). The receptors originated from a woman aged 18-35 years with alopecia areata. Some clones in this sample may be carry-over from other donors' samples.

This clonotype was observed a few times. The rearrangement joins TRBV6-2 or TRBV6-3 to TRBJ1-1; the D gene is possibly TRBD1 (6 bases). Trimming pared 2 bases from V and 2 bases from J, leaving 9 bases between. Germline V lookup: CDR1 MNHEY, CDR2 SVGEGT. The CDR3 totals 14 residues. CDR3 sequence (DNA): TGTGCCAGCAGTTACATAGGGGGAAACACTGAAGCTTTCTTT. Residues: CASSYIGGNTEAFF.

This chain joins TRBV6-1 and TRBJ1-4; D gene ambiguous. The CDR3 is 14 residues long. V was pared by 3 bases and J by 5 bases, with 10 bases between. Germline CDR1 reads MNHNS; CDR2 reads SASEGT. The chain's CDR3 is CASSDISQNEKLFF. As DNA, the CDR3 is TGTGCCAGCAGTGATATCTCCCAGAATGAAAAACTGTTTTTT.

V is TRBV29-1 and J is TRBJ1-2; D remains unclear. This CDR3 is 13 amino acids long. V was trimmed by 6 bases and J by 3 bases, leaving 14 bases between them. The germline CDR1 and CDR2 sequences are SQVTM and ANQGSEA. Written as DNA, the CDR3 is TGCAGCGTAGCTACGGGCCAGCACTATGGCTACACCTTC. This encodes CSVATGQHYGYTF. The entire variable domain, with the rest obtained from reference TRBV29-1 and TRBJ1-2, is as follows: SAVISQKPSRDICQRGTSLTIQCQVDSQVTMMFWYRQQPGQSLTLIATANQGSEATYESGFVIDKFPISRPNLTFSTLTVSNMSPEDSSIYLCSVATGQHYGYTFGSGTRLTVV.

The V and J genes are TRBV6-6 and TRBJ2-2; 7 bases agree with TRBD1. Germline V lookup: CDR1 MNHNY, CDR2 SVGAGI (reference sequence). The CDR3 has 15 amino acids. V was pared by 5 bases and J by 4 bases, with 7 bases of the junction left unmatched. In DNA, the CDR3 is TGTGCCAGCAGTAATACAGGGGAAGGCACCGGGGAGCTGTTTTTT. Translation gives CASSNTGEGTGELFF.

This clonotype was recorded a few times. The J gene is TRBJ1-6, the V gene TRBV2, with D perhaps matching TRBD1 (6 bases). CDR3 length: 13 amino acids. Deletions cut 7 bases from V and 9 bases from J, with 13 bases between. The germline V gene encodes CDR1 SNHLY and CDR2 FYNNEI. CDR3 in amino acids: CASNPGEGSPLHF. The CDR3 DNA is TGTGCCAGCAACCCAGGGGAGGGTTCACCCCTCCACTTT.

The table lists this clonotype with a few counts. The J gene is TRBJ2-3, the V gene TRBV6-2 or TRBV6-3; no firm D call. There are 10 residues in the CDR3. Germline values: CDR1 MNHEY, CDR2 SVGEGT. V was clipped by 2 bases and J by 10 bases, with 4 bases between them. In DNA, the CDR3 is TGTGCCAGCAGTTACAGGCCGCAGTATTTT. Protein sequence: CASSYRPQYF.

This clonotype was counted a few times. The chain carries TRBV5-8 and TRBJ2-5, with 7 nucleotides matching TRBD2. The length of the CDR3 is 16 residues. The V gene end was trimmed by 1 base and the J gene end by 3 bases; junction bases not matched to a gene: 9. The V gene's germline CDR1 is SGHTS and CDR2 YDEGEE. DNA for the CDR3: TGTGCCAGCAGCTTGTTAGTAGCGGGCGGAAAAGAGACCCAGTACTTC. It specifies CASSLLVAGGKETQYF.

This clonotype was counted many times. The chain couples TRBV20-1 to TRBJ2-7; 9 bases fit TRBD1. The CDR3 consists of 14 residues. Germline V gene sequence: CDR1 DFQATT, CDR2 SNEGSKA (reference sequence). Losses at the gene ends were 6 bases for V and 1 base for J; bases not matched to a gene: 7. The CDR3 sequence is CSAEAGTGSYEQYF. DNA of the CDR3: TGCAGTGCCGAGGCCGGGACAGGGTCCTACGAGCAGTACTTC.

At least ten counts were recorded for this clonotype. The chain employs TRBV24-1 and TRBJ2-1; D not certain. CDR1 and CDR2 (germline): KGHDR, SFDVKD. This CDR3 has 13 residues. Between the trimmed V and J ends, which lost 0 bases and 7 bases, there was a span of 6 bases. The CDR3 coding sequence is TGTGCCACCAGTGATTTGAGTGGTAATGAGCAGTTCTTC. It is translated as CATSDLSGNEQFF.

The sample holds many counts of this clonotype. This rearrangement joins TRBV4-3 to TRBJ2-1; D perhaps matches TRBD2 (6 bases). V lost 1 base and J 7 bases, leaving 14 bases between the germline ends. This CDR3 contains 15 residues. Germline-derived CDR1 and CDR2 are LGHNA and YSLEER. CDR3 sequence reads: CASSQGLAIGNEQFF. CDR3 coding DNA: TGCGCCAGCAGCCAAGGTCTAGCGATAGGAAATGAGCAGTTCTTC.

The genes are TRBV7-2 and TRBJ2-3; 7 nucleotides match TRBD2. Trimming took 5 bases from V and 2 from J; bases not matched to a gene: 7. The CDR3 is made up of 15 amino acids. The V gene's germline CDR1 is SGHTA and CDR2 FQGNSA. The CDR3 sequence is CASSPGLGYTDTQYF. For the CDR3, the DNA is TGTGCCAGCAGCCCCGGACTAGGGTACACAGATACGCAGTATTTT.

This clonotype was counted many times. The CDR3 loop is CASSKRPGQISGANVLTF. CDR3 DNA sequence: TGTGCCAGCAGTAAACGACCGGGACAAATCTCTGGGGCCAACGTCCTGACTTTC. The V call is TRBV9, the J call TRBJ2-6; weak D call: TRBD1 (6 bases). This CDR3 has 18 residues. V was trimmed by 5 bases and J by 0 bases, leaving 18 bases between them. Germline V gives CDR1 SGDLS, CDR2 YYNGEE. Together with reference TRBV9 and TRBJ2-6, the CDR3 gives the full variable domain: DSGVTQTPKHLITATGQRVTLRCSPRSGDLSVYWYQQSLDQGLQFLIQYYNGEERAKGNILERFSAQQFPDLHSELNLSSLELGDSALYFCASSKRPGQISGANVLTFGAGSRLTVL.

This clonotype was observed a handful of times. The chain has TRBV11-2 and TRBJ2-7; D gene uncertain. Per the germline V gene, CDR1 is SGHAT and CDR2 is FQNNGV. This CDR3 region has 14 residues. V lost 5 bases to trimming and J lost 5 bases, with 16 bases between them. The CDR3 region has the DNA TGTGCCAGCAGCCCCATCCGCGGAAAAAACGAGCAGTACTTC. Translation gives CASSPIRGKNEQYF.

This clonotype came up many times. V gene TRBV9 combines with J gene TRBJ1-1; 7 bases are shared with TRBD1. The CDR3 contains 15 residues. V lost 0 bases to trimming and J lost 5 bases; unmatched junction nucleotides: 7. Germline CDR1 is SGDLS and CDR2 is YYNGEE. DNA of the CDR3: TGTGCCAGCAGCGTAGAAGACAGGGAGGATACTGAAGCTTTCTTT. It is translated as CASSVEDREDTEAFF.

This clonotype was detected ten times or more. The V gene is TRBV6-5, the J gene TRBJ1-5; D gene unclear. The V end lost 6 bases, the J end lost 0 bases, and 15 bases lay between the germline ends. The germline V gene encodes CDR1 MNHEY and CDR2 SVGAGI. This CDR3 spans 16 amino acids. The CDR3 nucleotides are TGTGCCAGCAGGCAGAAGGGAACTAATAGCAATCAGCCCCAGCATTTT. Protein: CASRQKGTNSNQPQHF.

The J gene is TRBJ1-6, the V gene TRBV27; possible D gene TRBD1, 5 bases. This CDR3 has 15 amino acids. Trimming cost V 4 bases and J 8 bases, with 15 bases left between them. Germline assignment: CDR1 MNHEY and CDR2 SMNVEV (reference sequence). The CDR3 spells CASSSRMGGYSPLHF. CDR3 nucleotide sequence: TGTGCCAGCAGTTCCCGGATGGGGGGTTATTCACCCCTCCACTTT.

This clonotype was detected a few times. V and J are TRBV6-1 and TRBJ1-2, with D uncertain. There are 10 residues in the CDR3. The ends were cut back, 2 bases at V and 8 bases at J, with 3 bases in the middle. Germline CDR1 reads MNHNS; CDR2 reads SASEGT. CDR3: CASSERGYTF. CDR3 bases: TGTGCCAGCAGTGAAAGAGGCTACACCTTC.

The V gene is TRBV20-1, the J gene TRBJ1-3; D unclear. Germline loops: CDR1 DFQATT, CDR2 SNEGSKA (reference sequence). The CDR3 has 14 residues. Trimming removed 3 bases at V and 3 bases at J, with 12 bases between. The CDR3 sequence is CSASWAALGNTIYF. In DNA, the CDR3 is TGCAGTGCTAGTTGGGCAGCCCTTGGAAACACCATATATTTT.

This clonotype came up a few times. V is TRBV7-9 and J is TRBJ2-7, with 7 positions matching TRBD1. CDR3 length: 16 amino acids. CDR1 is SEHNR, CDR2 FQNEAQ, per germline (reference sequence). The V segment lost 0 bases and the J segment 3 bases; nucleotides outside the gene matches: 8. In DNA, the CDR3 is TGTGCCAGCAGCTTAGCGGAAGGGGGCTCTCTCTACGAGCAGTACTTC. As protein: CASSLAEGGSLYEQYF. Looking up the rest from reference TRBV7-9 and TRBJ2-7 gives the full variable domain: DTGVSQNPRHKITKRGQNVTFRCDPISEHNRLYWYRQTLGQGPEFLTYFQNEAQLEKSRLLSDRFSAERPKGSFSTLEIQRTEQGDSAMYLCASSLAEGGSLYEQYFGPGTRLTVT.

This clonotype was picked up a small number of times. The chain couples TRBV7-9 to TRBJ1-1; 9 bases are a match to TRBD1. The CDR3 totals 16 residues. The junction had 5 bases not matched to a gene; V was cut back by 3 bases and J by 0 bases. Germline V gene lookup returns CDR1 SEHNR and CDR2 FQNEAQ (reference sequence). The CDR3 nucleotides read TGTGCCAGCAGCTTCTCGACAGGGGGGATGAACACTGAAGCTTTCTTT. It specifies CASSFSTGGMNTEAFF.

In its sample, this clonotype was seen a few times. The CDR3 here is CASLDQDRSTEAFF. The CDR3 DNA is TGTGCCAGCCTTGACCAGGACAGGTCCACTGAAGCTTTCTTT. The rearrangement links TRBV2 to TRBJ1-1; 7 bases match TRBD1. Per the germline V gene, CDR1 is SNHLY and CDR2 is FYNNEI. V lost 8 bases, J lost 4 bases, and 10 bases stayed unmatched. This CDR3 comprises 14 residues.

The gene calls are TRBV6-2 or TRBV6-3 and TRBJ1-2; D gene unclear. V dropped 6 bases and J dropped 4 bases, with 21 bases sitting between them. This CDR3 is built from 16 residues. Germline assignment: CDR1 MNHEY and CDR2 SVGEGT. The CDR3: CASSPQTTGGRYGYTF. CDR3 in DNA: TGTGCCAGCAGCCCCCAGACCACGGGAGGACGCTATGGCTACACCTTC.

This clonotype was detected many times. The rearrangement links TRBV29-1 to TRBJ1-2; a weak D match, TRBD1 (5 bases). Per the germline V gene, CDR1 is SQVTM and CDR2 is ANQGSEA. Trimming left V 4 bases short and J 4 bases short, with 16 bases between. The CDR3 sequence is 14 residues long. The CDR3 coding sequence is TGCAGCGTTGTTATGGGGTCCACAGGCTATGGCTACACCTTC. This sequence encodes CSVVMGSTGYGYTF.

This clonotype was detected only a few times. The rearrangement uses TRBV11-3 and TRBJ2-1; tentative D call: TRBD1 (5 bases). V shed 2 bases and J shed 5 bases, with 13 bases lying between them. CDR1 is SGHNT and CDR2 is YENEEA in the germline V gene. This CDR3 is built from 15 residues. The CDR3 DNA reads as TGTGCCAGCAGCTTAATGGCAGGGTTTAACAATGAGCAGTTCTTC. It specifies CASSLMAGFNNEQFF.

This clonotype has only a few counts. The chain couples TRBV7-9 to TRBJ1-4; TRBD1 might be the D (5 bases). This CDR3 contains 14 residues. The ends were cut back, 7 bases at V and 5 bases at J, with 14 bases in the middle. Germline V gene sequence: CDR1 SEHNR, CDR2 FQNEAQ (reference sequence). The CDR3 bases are TGTGCCAGCATACAGGACCAACCGAATGAAAAACTGTTTTTT. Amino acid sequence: CASIQDQPNEKLFF.